This T cell receptor beta chain is drawn from a study of ipilimumab plus nivolumab after autologous stem cell transplantation. About the study: A median of about eight nivolumab and a few ipilimumab doses were given. Myeloma patients were high-risk transplant-naive or relapsed within 3 years of first autologous transplant.

Only in-frame clones appear in the TCRdb table, and some are missing; sequencing was by immunoSEQ multiplex PCR. The profile shows 2,200 or so clones, roughly three quarters of them singletons. Checkpoint therapy with ipilimumab 1 mg/kg began 14 to 28 days after transplant. CDR1 and CDR2 (germline): MNHEY, SMNVEV (reference sequence). The V segment lost 6 bases and the J segment 4 bases; nucleotides outside the gene matches: 14. This CDR3 comprises 16 residues. This TCR was recovered from a male donor with multiple myeloma. The sample in question was PBMCs, obtained in a trial of ipilimumab plus nivolumab as post-transplant consolidation. The chain combines TRBV27 with TRBJ2-7, with 8 bases fitting TRBD2. The CDR3 spells CASRQLGGGLHYEQYF. The CDR3, as DNA: TGTGCCAGCAGACAACTCGGCGGGGGGCTGCATTACGAGCAGTACTTC.